This T cell receptor beta chain was observed in a study of cytomegalovirus exposure and HLA in healthy donors. With regard to this clone: Antigen: not known.

PCR was performed using 60 Vbeta and 13 Jbeta primers. Method: immunoSEQ multiplex PCR; TCRdb's copy keeps in-frame clones and lacks some. This sample has some 200,000 clones, with 70% found just once. Findings of the study overall: CMV serostatus was the only immune exposure information that was available.

The germline V gene has CDR1 MNHNS and CDR2 SASEGT. After removal of 6 bases from V and 2 bases from J, the junction contained 2 bases not matched to a gene. The CDR3 totals 14 residues. The sample comprised PBMCs. The V call is TRBV6-1, the J call TRBJ1-3; TRBD1 agrees at 9 bases. This receptor was taken from a man in his forties in good health and CMV-seropositive. The CDR3 region is CASRGQGPGNTIYF. As DNA, the CDR3 is TGTGCCAGCAGGGGACAGGGACCTGGAAACACCATATATTTT.